This TCR beta chain was identified during a study of T cells in Graves' hyperthyroidism and ophthalmopathy. The study defined stable Graves' hyperthyroidism as no ophthalmopathy progression within 18 months. The patients, who ranged from 18 to 65 in age, presented with newly diagnosed hyperthyroidism lasting under 2 months. Thyroid ultrasound, orbital computed tomography, clinical symptoms, and serum thyroxine and TRAb underpinned diagnoses. There are many counts of this clonotype. Its target is not known. V lost 5 bases to trimming and J lost 0 bases; unmatched junction nucleotides: 12. This CDR3 has 18 amino acids. Per germline, CDR1 SGHTA and CDR2 FQGNSA. The source material, RNA transcripts, was used to amplify TCR beta CDR3 regions. The HTBI primer set drove a first-round RT-PCR of the TCR CDR3. TCRdb used MiXCR to reprocess the multiplex PCR reads, holding one entry per CDR3 protein. Of approximately 500,000 distinct CDR3 sequences in the sample, approximately 44% are singletons; the top ten hold around 8%.

Study-level points and caveats: In blood, most of the thyroid clonotypes expanded above 0.001 were also present.

Material for sequencing was peripheral blood or thyroid tissue (not recorded which). This receptor was obtained from a young woman with Graves' hyperthyroidism. The V and J genes are TRBV7-2 and TRBJ2-7; 11 nucleotides agree with TRBD2. The CDR3 nucleotides read TGTGCCAGCAGCACGAGGACTAGCGGGTCCTATCCCTCCTACGAGCAGTACTTC. It yields the protein CASSTRTSGSYPSYEQYF.